One T cell receptor (beta chain) is described in this entry. This record belongs to a study of blood T cell repertoires in COVID-19. Study information: Samples representing acute and convalescent COVID-19 were sourced from the United States, Italy and Spain.

As originally analysed: From reference gene primer amplification, estimates of nucleated cell counts were derived. Data came from immunoSEQ multiplex PCR; TCRdb stores just in-frame clones and leaves some out. V and J calls and clone size are given by that table; D and trimming were obtained from the DNA. Of 200,000 to 250,000 clones in the sample, about 90% are singletons; the top ten hold roughly 14%. The CDR3 length is 16 residues. Losses at the gene ends were 2 bases for V and 1 base for J; bases not matched to a gene: 6. Germline CDR1 SGDLS, CDR2 YYNGEE. The material sequenced was PBMCs or T cells enriched from blood (not recorded which). This TCR derives from a woman between 50 and 59 years old with acute COVID-19. V and J are TRBV9 and TRBJ2-3; 8 nucleotides line up with TRBD1. The CDR3 loop is CASSVPLGQGTDTQYF. Here the CDR3 DNA reads TGTGCCAGCAGCGTCCCCCTGGGACAGGGCACAGATACGCAGTATTTT.